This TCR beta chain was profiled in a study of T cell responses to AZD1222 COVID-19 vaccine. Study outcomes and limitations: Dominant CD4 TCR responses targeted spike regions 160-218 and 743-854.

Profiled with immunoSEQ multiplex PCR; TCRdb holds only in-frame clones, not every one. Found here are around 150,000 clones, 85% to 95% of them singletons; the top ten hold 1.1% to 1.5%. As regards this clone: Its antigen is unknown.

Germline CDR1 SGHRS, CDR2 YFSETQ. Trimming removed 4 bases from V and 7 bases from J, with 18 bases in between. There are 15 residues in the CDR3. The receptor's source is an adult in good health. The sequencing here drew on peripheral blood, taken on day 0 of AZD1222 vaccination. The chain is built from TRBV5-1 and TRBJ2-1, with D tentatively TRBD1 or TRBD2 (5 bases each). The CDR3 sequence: CASSLRDHTSNEQFF. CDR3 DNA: TGCGCCAGCAGCCTCCGGGACCACACTAGTAATGAGCAGTTCTTC.